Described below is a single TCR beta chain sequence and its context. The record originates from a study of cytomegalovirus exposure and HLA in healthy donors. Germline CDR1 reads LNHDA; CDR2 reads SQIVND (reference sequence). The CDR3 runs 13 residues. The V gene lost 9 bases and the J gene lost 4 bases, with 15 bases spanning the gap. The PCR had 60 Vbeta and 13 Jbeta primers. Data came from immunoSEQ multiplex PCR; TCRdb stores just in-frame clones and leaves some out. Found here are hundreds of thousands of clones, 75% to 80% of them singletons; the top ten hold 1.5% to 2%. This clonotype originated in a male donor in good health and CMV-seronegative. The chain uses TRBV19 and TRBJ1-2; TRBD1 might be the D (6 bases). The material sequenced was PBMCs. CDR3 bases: TGTGCCAGCAGATCGACAGGAGGCTATGGCTACACCTTC. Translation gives CASRSTGGYGYTF. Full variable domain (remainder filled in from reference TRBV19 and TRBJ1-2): DGGITQSPKYLFRKEGQNVTLSCEQNLNHDAMYWYRQDPGQGLRLIYYSQIVNDFQKGDIAEGYSVSREKKESFPLTVTSAQKNPTAFYLCASRSTGGYGYTFGSGTRLTVV.